This T cell receptor (beta chain) was recovered during a study of cytomegalovirus exposure and HLA in healthy donors. 60 Vbeta and 13 Jbeta primers were used in PCR. The protocol was immunoSEQ multiplex PCR, while the TCRdb copy is restricted to in-frame clones and leaves out a portion. Counted here are some 200,000 clones, 82% occurring once; the ten biggest clones make up around 6%. Germline lookup yields CDR1 LNHDA and CDR2 SQIVND (reference sequence). Trimming pared 2 bases from V and 15 bases from J, leaving 14 bases between. The CDR3 is 12 residues long. Details on this clone: What it binds is not known.

Points from the study as a whole: Whilst most TCR sequences proved rare, a subset of public TCRs occurred across many donors. Later analysis suggested most CMV-associated TCR beta chains were HLA-restricted. Cytomegalovirus association was assigned to about 180 TCR beta chains. In an earlier analysis, most TCR beta V segments were productive about 87% or about 30% of the time.

The sample comprised PBMCs. The sequence was collected from a woman aged 45-65 years in good health and CMV-seropositive. This chain connects TRBV19 to TRBJ1-5; tentative D call: TRBD1 (5 bases). CDR3 in DNA: TGTGCCAGTAGTATACGCGGGGGTCCTCGGCATTTT. Translating it yields CASSIRGGPRHF.